Below are 12 T cell receptor beta chains sequenced from a single sample in a study of blood T cell repertoires in COVID-19. Clones were sequenced by immunoSEQ multiplex PCR, and TCRdb holds only the in-frame ones, with some missing. The table shows approximately 220,000 clones, with around 82% occurring only once. The sample comprised PBMCs or T cells enriched from blood (not recorded which). These receptors came from a woman in her 40s who had been exposed to COVID-19.

The chain has TRBV7-8 and TRBJ1-1, with D tentatively TRBD1 (6 bases). CDR1 is SGHVS, CDR2 FQNEAQ, per germline. The CDR3 is 17 residues long. V lost 5 bases and J lost 2, with 21 bases in between. In nucleotides, the CDR3 is TGTGCCAGCAGCCCGTCGGCCAGGGGCCGGGAAAACACTGAAGCTTTCTTT. Translated: CASSPSARGRENTEAFF.

The rearrangement uses TRBV6-5 and TRBJ2-7; 8 bases are a match to TRBD1. CDR1 is MNHEY and CDR2 is SVGAGI in the germline V gene. The CDR3 has 13 amino acids. Losses at the gene ends were 6 bases for V and 11 bases for J; bases not matched to a gene: 12. The CDR3 here is CASSLGAPQGEYF. CDR3 bases: TGTGCCAGCAGCCTGGGGGCCCCACAGGGGGAGTACTTC.

The chain joins TRBV11-2 to TRBJ1-6; TRBD1 matches 8 bases. V lost 5 bases and J lost 10; bases outside the gene matches: 7. Germline lookup yields CDR1 SGHAT and CDR2 FQNNGV. CDR3 length: 14 residues. This CDR3 reads CASSISTGGSPLHF. The CDR3 region has the DNA TGTGCCAGCAGCATCTCAACAGGGGGGTCACCCCTCCACTTT.

This chain uses TRBV6-4 with TRBJ1-2; possibly TRBD1 for D (5 bases). The CDR3 has 14 amino acids. Germline-derived CDR1 and CDR2 are MRHNA and SNTAGT. Trimming shortened V by 0 bases and J by 8 bases, and 13 bases separated the two germline ends. The CDR3 spells CASSDSPGRVGYTF. In DNA form, the CDR3 reads TGTGCCAGCAGTGACTCGCCAGGGAGGGTAGGCTACACCTTC.

The chain combines TRBV3-1 (or the pseudogene TRBV3-2) with TRBJ1-5, with 10 nucleotides matching TRBD1. Trimming cost V 1 base and J 7 bases; bases outside gene matches: 13. This CDR3 region has 18 residues. Germline V gives CDR1 LGHDT, CDR2 YNNKEL (reference sequence). CDR3 region: CASSQGTGGGGGWQPQHF. DNA of the CDR3: TGTGCCAGCAGCCAAGGGACAGGGGGGGGTGGTGGATGGCAGCCCCAGCATTTT.

This clone was observed a single time. The chain is built from TRBV3-1 (or the pseudogene TRBV3-2) and TRBJ2-2, with D possibly matching TRBD2 (6 bases). V lost 4 bases to trimming and J lost 4 bases, with 16 bases between them. This CDR3 is 16 amino acids long. Per the germline V gene, CDR1 is LGHDT and CDR2 is YNNKEL (reference sequence). The chain's CDR3 is CASSPQGPTSTGELFF. CDR3 nucleotide sequence: TGTGCCAGCAGCCCTCAAGGCCCGACTAGCACCGGGGAGCTGTTTTTT.

As to this clone: The junction differs from germline at one of its ends, possibly a read error. This chain joins TRBV5-6 and TRBJ1-2; 9 bases map to TRBD1. Germline lookup yields CDR1 SGHDT and CDR2 YYEEEE. This CDR3 spans 13 amino acids. DNA of the CDR3: TGTGCCAGCAGCTTGTCGGGGAGGGACAGGGTCGCCTTC. This sequence encodes CASSLSGRDRVAF.

The chain has TRBV12-3 or TRBV12-4 and TRBJ2-5; no reliable D call. Trimming took 2 bases from V and 5 from J, leaving 6 bases between them. There are 12 residues in the CDR3. The CDR3 DNA sequence: TGTGCCAGCAGTTTACAGTCGGAGACCCAGTACTTC. It yields the protein CASSLQSETQYF.

The gene calls are TRBV5-1 and TRBJ1-1, with 12 bases matching TRBD1. This CDR3 comprises 15 residues. V lost 4 bases to trimming and J lost 4 bases; unmatched junction nucleotides: 5. Germline V gene lookup returns CDR1 SGHRS and CDR2 YFSETQ. The CDR3 DNA sequence: TGCGCCAGCAGCGACGGGACAGGGGGCCTCACTGAAGCTTTCTTT. Translated, it gives CASSDGTGGLTEAFF.

The chain combines TRBV4-2 with TRBJ2-7, with TRBD2 matching over 8 bases. The CDR3 length is 16 residues. Germline loops: CDR1 LGHNA, CDR2 YNFKEQ. After removal of 0 bases from V and 0 bases from J, the junction contained 4 bases not matched to a gene. CDR3 bases: TGTGCCAGCAGCCAAGAACAGACTAGCGACTCCTACGAGCAGTACTTC. It encodes CASSQEQTSDSYEQYF.

The chain couples TRBV7-8 to TRBJ1-3, with D possibly being TRBD1 (5 bases). The V gene's germline CDR1 is SGHVS and CDR2 FQNEAQ. Trimming cost V 5 bases and J 3 bases, with 11 bases left between them. This CDR3 spans 14 amino acids. This chain's CDR3 is CASSQGGVGNTIYF. The DNA for the CDR3 is TGTGCCAGCAGCCAGGGAGGGGTTGGAAACACCATATATTTT.

V usage is TRBV6-1 and J usage is TRBJ1-1, with D unclear. The length of the CDR3 is 13 residues. Deletions cut 0 bases from V and 8 bases from J, with 10 bases between. CDR1 is MNHNS and CDR2 is SASEGT in the germline V gene. The CDR3 spells CASSEAPYREAFF. The CDR3 DNA follows: TGTGCCAGCAGTGAAGCACCCTACCGAGAAGCTTTCTTT.